This paragraph reports one T cell receptor (beta chain). Its matching antigen is unknown. These data are taken from a study of CD8+ T cells in alopecia areata. Whole-study results and caveats: Unlike in mice, where it was clearer, TCR sharing across patients was less clear, possibly HLA-related.

Deletions cut 0 bases from V and 3 bases from J, with 4 bases between. CDR1 and CDR2 from the germline V gene are SGHRS and YFSETQ. The CDR3 covers 14 residues. cDNA serving as the sequencing template came from extracted, reverse transcribed RNA. Assay: immunoSEQ multiplex PCR; the TCRdb copy retains only in-frame clones and omits some. Of 100,000 to 150,000 clones listed, 45% to 60% are singletons. The receptor comes from a human donor with alopecia areata. The genes are TRBV5-1 and TRBJ2-6; no reliable D call. The material sequenced was CD4+ T cells sorted from blood, taken at week 0. The CDR3 reads CASSLEFGANVLTF. Written as DNA, the CDR3 is TGCGCCAGCAGCTTGGAGTTTGGGGCCAACGTCCTGACTTTC.